A selection of T cell receptor beta chains follows, all from one sample in a study of blood T cell repertoires in COVID-19. The method was immunoSEQ multiplex PCR; TCRdb's version includes in-frame clones alone and lacks a portion of them. Among approximately 150,000 clones, roughly 78% were seen once, and the ten largest hold approximately 7.6%. Material for sequencing was peripheral blood. Receptor source: a woman in her sixties with COVID-19, enrolled during active disease. Each CDR3 is given without its conserved first and last residue.

J: TRBJ2-7
V: TRBV28
CDR3: ATLVPGGQSYEQY

J: TRBJ2-1
V: TRBV29-1
CDR3: SVRRGNEQF

J: TRBJ1-6
V: TRBV7-2
CDR3: ASNRGQGENSPLH

J: TRBJ2-5
V: TRBV7-2
CDR3: ASSLNAVQETQY

J: TRBJ1-6
V: TRBV2
CDR3: ATRQGYNSPLH

J: TRBJ2-1
V: TRBV7-2
CDR3: ASSLSASGRLWEQF

J: TRBJ1-1
V: TRBV25-1
CDR3: ASRQGAVNTEAF

J: TRBJ1-2
V: TRBV15
CDR3: ATSGTVYYGYT

J: TRBJ1-5
V: TRBV28
CDR3: ASSLRGGSNQPQH

J: TRBJ2-1
V: TRBV15
CDR3: ATSRDVAGGPSDEQF

J: TRBJ1-6
V: TRBV5-4
CDR3: ASSLERGINSPLH

J: TRBJ2-5
V: TRBV5-4
CDR3: ASSLGHQGDETQY

J: TRBJ2-3
V: TRBV7-9
CDR3: ASSPGSDRVTDTQY